The sequence of this T cell receptor (beta chain) was determined in a study of blood T cell repertoires in COVID-19. As for the study in general: The United States, Italy and Spain supplied acute and convalescent COVID-19 samples.

This clone was counted a few times. Germline V gene data show CDR1 as WNHNN and CDR2 as SYGVQD (reference sequence). The V gene end was trimmed by 3 bases and the J gene end by 4 bases; junction bases not matched to a gene: 14. The CDR3 length is 19 residues. Original processing notes: Amplification from reference gene primers served as the basis for estimated nucleated cell counts. Some clones are missing from TCRdb's copy, which holds only in-frame ones; the method was immunoSEQ multiplex PCR. The D gene and trimming were derived from the DNA, and the V and J assignments and clone size from that table. The repertoire includes some 70,000 clones, almost 90% of them detected once, and less than 6.5% sits in the top ten.

V gene TRBV10-1 combines with J gene TRBJ2-2; 10 bases are a match to TRBD2. Source material: peripheral blood. The receptor comes from a man aged 45-60 years with acute or convalescent COVID-19. CDR3 in DNA: TGCGCCAGCAGTGACGGTCAGCGGGAGGGCCTAGAAGGCACCGGGGAGCTGTTTTTT. It encodes CASSDGQREGLEGTGELFF.